A selection of T cell receptor beta chains follows, all from one sample in a study of siplizumab effects on memory and regulatory T cells. Repertoires were generated with immunoSEQ multiplex PCR, while TCRdb's copy carries only in-frame clones and drops some. The sample yields around 100,000 clones, around 92% seen once. Input material: CD4+ T cells sorted from blood. The receptors originated from a human donor in good health. Each CDR3 is given with its conserved first and last residue. The order of the fields is J gene, clone size, V gene, D gene, CDR3 DNA, CDR3 protein. The D gene is left open where the match is weak. Rows give clone size only sometimes, using once, few, many, or a class for an expanded clone.

J gene: TRBJ1-1; clone size: -; V gene: TRBV18; D gene: -; CDR3 DNA: TGTGCCAGCTCACCATTGGGGCAGAACACTGAAGCTTTCTTT; CDR3 protein: CASSPLGQNTEAFF
J gene: TRBJ1-2; clone size: -; V gene: TRBV19; D gene: -; CDR3 DNA: TGTGCCAGTATCCCGGACGGGAACTATGGCTACACCTTC; CDR3 protein: CASIPDGNYGYTF
J gene: TRBJ2-7; clone size: -; V gene: TRBV21-1; D gene: -; CDR3 DNA: TGTGCCAGCAGCAAAGATTGCTGGCAAGCCTACGAGCAGTACTTC; CDR3 protein: CASSKDCWQAYEQYF
J gene: TRBJ1-1; clone size: -; V gene: TRBV15; D gene: -; CDR3 DNA: TGTGCCACCAGCAGGGAGACAGGAATGAACACTGAAGCTTTCTTT; CDR3 protein: CATSRETGMNTEAFF
J gene: TRBJ2-5; clone size: -; V gene: TRBV29-1; D gene: -; CDR3 DNA: TGCAGCGTTCACCGGGACAACCAAGAGACCCAGTACTTC; CDR3 protein: CSVHRDNQETQYF
J gene: TRBJ1-3; clone size: -; V gene: TRBV19; D gene: TRBD1; CDR3 DNA: TGTGCCAGTAAGGAGAGACAGGGTCTACTCTCTGGAAACACCATATATTTT; CDR3 protein: CASKERQGLLSGNTIYF
J gene: TRBJ1-2; clone size: -; V gene: TRBV28; D gene: -; CDR3 DNA: TGTGCCAGCAGTTCCCATGGGAACCCCATAAGTGGCTACACCTTC; CDR3 protein: CASSSHGNPISGYTF
J gene: TRBJ2-1; clone size: -; V gene: TRBV5-1; D gene: -; CDR3 DNA: TGCGCCAGCACCTTATTGGACCGGAGCTCCTACAATGAGCAGTTCTTC; CDR3 protein: CASTLLDRSSYNEQFF
J gene: TRBJ2-3; clone size: -; V gene: TRBV4-1; D gene: -; CDR3 DNA: TGCGCCAGCAGCCTTTTGGGAATCACAGATACGCAGTATTTT; CDR3 protein: CASSLLGITDTQYF
J gene: TRBJ1-2; clone size: -; V gene: TRBV18; D gene: TRBD1; CDR3 DNA: TGTGCCAGCTCACCCGGGACAGGGGGCTGGATTGGCTACACCTTC; CDR3 protein: CASSPGTGGWIGYTF
J gene: TRBJ2-6; clone size: -; V gene: TRBV4-1; D gene: TRBD1; CDR3 DNA: TGCGCCAGCAGCCCTGACAGGACAGGCAACTCTGGGGCCAACGTCCTGACTTTC; CDR3 protein: CASSPDRTGNSGANVLTF
J gene: TRBJ1-4; clone size: once; V gene: TRBV6-6; D gene: TRBD1; CDR3 DNA: TGTGCCAGCAGTCCCCACAGGGGGACTGAAAAACTGTTTTTT; CDR3 protein: CASSPHRGTEKLFF
J gene: TRBJ1-5; clone size: few; V gene: TRBV5-1; D gene: -; CDR3 DNA: TGCGCCAGCAGCTTGGATGGGGGGGACAATCAGCCCCAGCATTTT; CDR3 protein: CASSLDGGDNQPQHF
J gene: TRBJ1-2; clone size: -; V gene: TRBV30; D gene: -; CDR3 DNA: TGTGCCTGGAAATATCAAAACACGGATGGCTACACCTTC; CDR3 protein: CAWKYQNTDGYTF
J gene: TRBJ1-1; clone size: -; V gene: TRBV9; D gene: -; CDR3 DNA: TGTGCCAGCAGCGAATTGGCTACGCTGAACACTGAAGCTTTCTTT; CDR3 protein: CASSELATLNTEAFF
J gene: TRBJ2-1; clone size: -; V gene: TRBV11-2; D gene: TRBD1; CDR3 DNA: TGTGCCAGCAGCTCCGGACAGGGTTACAATGAGCAGTTCTTC; CDR3 protein: CASSSGQGYNEQFF